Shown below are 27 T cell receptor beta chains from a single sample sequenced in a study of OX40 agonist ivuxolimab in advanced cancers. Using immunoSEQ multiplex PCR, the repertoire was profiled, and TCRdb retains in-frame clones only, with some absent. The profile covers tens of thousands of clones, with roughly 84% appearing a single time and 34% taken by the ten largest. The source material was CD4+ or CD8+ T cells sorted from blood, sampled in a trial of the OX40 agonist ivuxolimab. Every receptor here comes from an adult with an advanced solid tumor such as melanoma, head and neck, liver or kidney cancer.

The CDR3 here is CASSGSGRGAETQYF. CDR3 sequence (DNA): TGTGCCAGCAGCGGTAGCGGGAGGGGTGCGGAGACCCAGTACTTC. The chain combines TRBV7-9 with TRBJ2-5, with TRBD2 matching over 11 bases. CDR1 and CDR2 from the germline V gene are SEHNR and FQNEAQ (reference sequence). CDR3 size: 15 residues. J lost 5 bases, V lost 5 bases, and 7 bases had no gene match.

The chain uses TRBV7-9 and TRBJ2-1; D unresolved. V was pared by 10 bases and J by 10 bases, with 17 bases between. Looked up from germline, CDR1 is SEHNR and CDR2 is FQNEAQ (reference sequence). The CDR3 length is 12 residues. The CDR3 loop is CATIGPRGEQFF. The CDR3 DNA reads TGTGCCACCATTGGACCTCGCGGAGAGCAGTTCTTC.

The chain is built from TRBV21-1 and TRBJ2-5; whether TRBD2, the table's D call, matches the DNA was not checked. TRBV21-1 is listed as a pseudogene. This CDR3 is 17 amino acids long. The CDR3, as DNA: TGTGCCAGCAGCAAAGCGCGGGCGGGACGGTACCAAGAGACCCAGTACTTC. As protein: CASSKARAGRYQETQYF.

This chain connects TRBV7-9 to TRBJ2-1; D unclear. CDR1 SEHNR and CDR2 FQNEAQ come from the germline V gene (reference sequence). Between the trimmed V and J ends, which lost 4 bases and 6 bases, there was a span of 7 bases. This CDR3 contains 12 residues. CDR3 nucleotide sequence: TGTGCCAGCAGCTCTACAGTCAATGAGCAGTTCTTC. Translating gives CASSSTVNEQFF.

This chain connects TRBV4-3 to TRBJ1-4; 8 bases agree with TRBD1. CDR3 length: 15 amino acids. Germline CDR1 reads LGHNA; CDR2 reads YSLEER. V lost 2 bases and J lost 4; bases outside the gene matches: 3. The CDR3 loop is CASSQRTGSNEKLFF. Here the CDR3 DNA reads TGCGCCAGCAGCCAACGGACAGGGAGTAATGAAAAACTGTTTTTT.

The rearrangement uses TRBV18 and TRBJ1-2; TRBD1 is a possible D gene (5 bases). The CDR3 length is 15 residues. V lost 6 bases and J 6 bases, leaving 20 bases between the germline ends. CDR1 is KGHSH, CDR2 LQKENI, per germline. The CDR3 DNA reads TGTGCCAGCTCCGTTGTGGACAACCGCATTAATGGCTACACCTTC. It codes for CASSVVDNRINGYTF.

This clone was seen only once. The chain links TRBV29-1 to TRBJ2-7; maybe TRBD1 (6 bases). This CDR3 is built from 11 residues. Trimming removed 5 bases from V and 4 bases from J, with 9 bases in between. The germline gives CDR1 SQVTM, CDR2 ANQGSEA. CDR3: CSVSQGYEQYF. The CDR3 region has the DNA TGCAGCGTTTCACAGGGTTACGAGCAGTACTTC.

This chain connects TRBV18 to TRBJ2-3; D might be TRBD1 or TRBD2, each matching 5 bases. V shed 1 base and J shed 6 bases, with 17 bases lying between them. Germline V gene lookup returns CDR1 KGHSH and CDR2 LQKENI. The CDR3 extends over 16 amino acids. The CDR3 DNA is TGTGCCAGCTCACCACGGGGACCAGGGTATTTGGATACGCAGTATTTT. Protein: CASSPRGPGYLDTQYF.

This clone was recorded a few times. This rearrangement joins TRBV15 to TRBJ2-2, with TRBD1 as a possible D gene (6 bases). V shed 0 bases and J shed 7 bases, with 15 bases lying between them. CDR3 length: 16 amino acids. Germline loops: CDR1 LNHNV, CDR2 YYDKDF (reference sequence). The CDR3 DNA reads TGTGCCACCAGCAGAGATCGTCAGGGGACGGACGGGGAGCTGTTTTTT. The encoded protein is CATSRDRQGTDGELFF.

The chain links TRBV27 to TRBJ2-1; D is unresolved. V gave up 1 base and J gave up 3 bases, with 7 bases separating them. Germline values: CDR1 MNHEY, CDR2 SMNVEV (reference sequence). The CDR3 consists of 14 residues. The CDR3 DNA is TGTGCCAGCAGTTTATTACCTGGCTACAATGAGCAGTTCTTC. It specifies CASSLLPGYNEQFF.

CDR3 DNA sequence: TGTGCCAGCAGCTCCGGGACAAACTTCTACGAGCAGTACTTC. It yields the protein CASSSGTNFYEQYF. The chain couples TRBV27 to TRBJ2-5, with D perhaps matching TRBD1 (6 bases). The J call may be incorrect, as the DNA end agrees better with TRBJ2-7. The CDR3 has 14 amino acids. The germline V gene encodes CDR1 MNHEY and CDR2 SMNVEV (reference sequence).

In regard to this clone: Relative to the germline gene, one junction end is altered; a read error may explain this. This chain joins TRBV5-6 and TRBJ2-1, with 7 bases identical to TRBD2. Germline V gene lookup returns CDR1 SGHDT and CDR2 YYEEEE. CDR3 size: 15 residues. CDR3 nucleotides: TGTGCCAGCAGCTTGGATTCTAGCGGCTACAATGGGCAGTTCTTC. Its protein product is CASSLDSSGYNGQFF.

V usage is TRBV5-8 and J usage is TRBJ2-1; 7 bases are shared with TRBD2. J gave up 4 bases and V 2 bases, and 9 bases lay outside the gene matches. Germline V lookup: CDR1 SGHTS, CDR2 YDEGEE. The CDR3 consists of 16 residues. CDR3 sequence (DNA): TGTGCCAGCAGCTTCCGAGGGGCTAGCGGATACAATGAGCAGTTCTTC. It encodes CASSFRGASGYNEQFF.

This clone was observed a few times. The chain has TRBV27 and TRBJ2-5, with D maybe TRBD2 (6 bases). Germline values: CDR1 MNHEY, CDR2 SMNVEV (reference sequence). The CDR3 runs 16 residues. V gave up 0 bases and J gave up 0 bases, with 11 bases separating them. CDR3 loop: CASSLSDTSYQETQYF. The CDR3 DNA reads TGTGCCAGCAGTTTATCGGACACTAGCTACCAAGAGACCCAGTACTTC.

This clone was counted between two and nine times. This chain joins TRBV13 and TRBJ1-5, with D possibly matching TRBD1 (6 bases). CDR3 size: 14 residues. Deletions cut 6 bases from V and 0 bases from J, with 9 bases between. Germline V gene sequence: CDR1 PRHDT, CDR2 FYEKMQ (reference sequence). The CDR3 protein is CASRDRYSNQPQHF. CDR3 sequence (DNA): TGTGCCAGCAGGGACAGATATAGCAATCAGCCCCAGCATTTT.

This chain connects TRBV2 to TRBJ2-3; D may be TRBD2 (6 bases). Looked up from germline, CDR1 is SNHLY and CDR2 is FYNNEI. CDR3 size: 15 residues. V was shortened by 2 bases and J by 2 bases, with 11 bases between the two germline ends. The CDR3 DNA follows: TGTGCCAGCAGTGAAACGGGAGCGAACACAGATACGCAGTATTTT. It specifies CASSETGANTDTQYF.

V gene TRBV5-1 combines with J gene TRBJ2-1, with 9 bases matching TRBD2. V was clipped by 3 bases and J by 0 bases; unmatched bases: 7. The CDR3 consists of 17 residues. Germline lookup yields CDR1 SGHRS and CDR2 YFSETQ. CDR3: CASSWGQLAGSYNEQFF. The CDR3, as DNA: TGCGCCAGCAGCTGGGGCCAACTAGCGGGCTCCTACAATGAGCAGTTCTTC.

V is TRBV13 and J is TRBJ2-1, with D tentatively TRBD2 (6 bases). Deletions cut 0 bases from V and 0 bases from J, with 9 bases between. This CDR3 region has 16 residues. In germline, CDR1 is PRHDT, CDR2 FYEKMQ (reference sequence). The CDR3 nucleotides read TGTGCCAGCAGCTTAGGTAGCGGCAGCTCCTACAATGAGCAGTTCTTC. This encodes CASSLGSGSSYNEQFF.

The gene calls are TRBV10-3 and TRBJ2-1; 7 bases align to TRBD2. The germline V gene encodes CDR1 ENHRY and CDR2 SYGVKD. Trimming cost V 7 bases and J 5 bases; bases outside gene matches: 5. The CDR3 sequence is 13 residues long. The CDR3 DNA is TGTGCCATCAACGGGAGGTCAGACAATGAGCAGTTCTTC. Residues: CAINGRSDNEQFF.

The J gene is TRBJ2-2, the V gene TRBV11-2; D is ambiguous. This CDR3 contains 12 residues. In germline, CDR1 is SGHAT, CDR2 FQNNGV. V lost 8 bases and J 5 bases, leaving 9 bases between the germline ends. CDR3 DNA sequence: TGTGCCAGCTTAGGATCTACCGGGGAGCTGTTTTTT. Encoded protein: CASLGSTGELFF.

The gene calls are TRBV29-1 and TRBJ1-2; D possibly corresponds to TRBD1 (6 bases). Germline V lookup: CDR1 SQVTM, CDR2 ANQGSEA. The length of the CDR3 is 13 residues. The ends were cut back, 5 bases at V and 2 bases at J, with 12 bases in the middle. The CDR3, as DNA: TGCAGCGTTAGGGACATAACCAACTATGGCTACACCTTC. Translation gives CSVRDITNYGYTF.

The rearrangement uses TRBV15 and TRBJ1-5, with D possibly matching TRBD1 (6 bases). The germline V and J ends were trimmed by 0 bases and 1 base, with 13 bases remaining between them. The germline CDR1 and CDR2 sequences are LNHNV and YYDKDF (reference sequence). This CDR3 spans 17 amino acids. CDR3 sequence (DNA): TGTGCCACCAGCAGAGATCTGGGGGGGGCGAGCAATCAGCCCCAGCATTTT. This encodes CATSRDLGGASNQPQHF.

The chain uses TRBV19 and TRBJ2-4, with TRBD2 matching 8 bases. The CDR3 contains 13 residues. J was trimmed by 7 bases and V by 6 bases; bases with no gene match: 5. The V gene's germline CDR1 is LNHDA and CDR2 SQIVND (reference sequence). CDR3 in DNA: TGTGCCAGTAGCCAGGGACTAGGGAACATTCAGTACTTC. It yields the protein CASSQGLGNIQYF.

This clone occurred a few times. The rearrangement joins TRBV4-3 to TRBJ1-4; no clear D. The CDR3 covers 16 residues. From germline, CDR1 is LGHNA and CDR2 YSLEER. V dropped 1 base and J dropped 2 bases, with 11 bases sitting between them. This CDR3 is CASSQAPFLTNEKLFF. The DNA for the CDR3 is TGCGCCAGCAGCCAAGCCCCCTTTCTGACTAATGAAAAACTGTTTTTT.

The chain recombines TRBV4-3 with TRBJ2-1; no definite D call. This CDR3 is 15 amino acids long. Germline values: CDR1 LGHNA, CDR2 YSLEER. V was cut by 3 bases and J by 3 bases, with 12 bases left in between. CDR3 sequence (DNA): TGCGCCAGCAGCCACGTGTTTGCAGGCTACAATGAGCAGTTCTTC. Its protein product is CASSHVFAGYNEQFF.

The CDR3 DNA reads as TGTGCCAGCAGCTTAAACCCCCTTGAAGACAGGATGAACACTGAAGCTTTCTTT. It codes for CASSLNPLEDRMNTEAFF. The V call is TRBV11-2, the J call TRBJ1-1; D possibly corresponds to TRBD1 (6 bases). V was trimmed by 2 bases and J by 0 bases, leaving 19 bases between them. CDR3 length equals 18 residues. In germline, CDR1 is SGHAT, CDR2 FQNNGV.

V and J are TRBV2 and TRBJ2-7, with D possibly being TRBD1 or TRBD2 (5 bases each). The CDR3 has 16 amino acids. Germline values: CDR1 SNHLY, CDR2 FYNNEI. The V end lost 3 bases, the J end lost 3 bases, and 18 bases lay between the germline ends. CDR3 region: CASSDEGTRTFYEQYF. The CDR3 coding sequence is TGTGCCAGCAGTGATGAAGGGACGAGGACATTCTACGAGCAGTACTTC.